Reported below is one TCR beta chain. This entry is derived from a study of response to subunit inactivated influenza vaccine. TCRdb analysed the RT-PCR reads with MiXCR anew, one entry per CDR3 protein. The data contain about 650,000 distinct CDR3 sequences, more than 15% of them singletons. Germline CDR1 and CDR2: SGHNT and YYREEE (reference sequence). V lost 4 bases, J lost 3 bases, and 7 bases lay in between. CDR3 length equals 12 residues. The TCR was taken from a man aged 45-65 years who received an inactivated influenza vaccine. The sequences come from PBMCs from blood, collected 12 days after vaccination. J is TRBJ2-5 and V is TRBV5-4; D is perhaps TRBD1 (5 bases). CDR3 in amino acids: CASSKDKETQYF. The DNA of the CDR3 is TGTGCCAGCAGCAAGGACAAAGAGACCCAGTACTTC.